Below are 14 T cell receptor beta chains sequenced from a single sample in a study of post-analysis software for immune sequencing data. Study-level points and caveats: Relative to controls, patients had 4 or 5 TRBV segments at higher frequency, with TRBV5-6, TRBV5-1 and TRBV20-1 among these.

Unique molecular identifiers were present in the TCR beta cDNA libraries. MiXCR, applied by TCRdb to the PCR reads, yields one record per CDR3 protein. The table has just over 250,000 distinct CDR3 sequences, around 34% seen once. No cognate antigen is known for these TCRs. The sequenced sample was blood. The source of these receptors is a girl aged 5 to 17 with multiple sclerosis.

This clonotype was recorded a few times. The chain links TRBV25-1 to TRBJ1-1, with D hard to call. The CDR3 has 12 residues. Trimming stripped 9 bases from V and 6 bases from J, with 14 bases between. Germline V gene data show CDR1 as MGHDK and CDR2 as SYGVNS. CDR3 sequence (DNA): TGTGCCAGTGCCCACGGGAGCGCTGAAGCTTTCTTT. Protein: CASAHGSAEAFF.

The table lists this clonotype with many counts. This chain uses TRBV5-1 with TRBJ2-3; unclear D gene. V lost 0 bases and J lost 1, with 6 bases in between. The CDR3 has 14 amino acids. Germline CDR1 SGHRS, CDR2 YFSETQ. In nucleotides, the CDR3 is TGCGCCAGCAGCTTGGCCCGGGGCACAGATACGCAGTATTTT. This translates into CASSLARGTDTQYF.

This clonotype was detected a few times. The chain combines TRBV12-3 or TRBV12-4 with TRBJ2-7, with 7 nucleotides matching TRBD1. This CDR3 has 15 residues. Trimming cost V 1 base and J 4 bases; bases outside gene matches: 7. The CDR3, as DNA: TGTGCCAGCAGTTTAGACAGGGGTTCCCGTTACGAGCAGTACTTC. It yields the protein CASSLDRGSRYEQYF.

Many counts were recorded for this clonotype. The chain has TRBV20-1 and TRBJ2-5; no firm D call. Trimming cost V 0 bases and J 2 bases, with 13 bases left between them. There are 15 residues in the CDR3. Germline assignment: CDR1 DFQATT and CDR2 SNEGSKA (reference sequence). CDR3 DNA: TGCAGTGCTAGAGAACCCCAAGGAAGTCAAGAGACCCAGTACTTC. This gives the protein CSAREPQGSQETQYF.

The rearrangement links TRBV27 to TRBJ2-7; D possibly matches TRBD1 or TRBD2 (5 bases each). Germline V lookup: CDR1 MNHEY, CDR2 SMNVEV (reference sequence). The CDR3 totals 13 residues. Trimming removed 4 bases from V and 3 bases from J, with 10 bases in between. CDR3 region: CASSSRDGYEQYF. The CDR3 DNA follows: TGTGCCAGCAGTTCCAGGGACGGCTACGAGCAGTACTTC.

This clonotype came up once. The V call is TRBV27, the J call TRBJ2-7; perhaps TRBD2 as D (5 bases). Germline-derived CDR1 and CDR2 are MNHEY and SMNVEV (reference sequence). There are 11 residues in the CDR3. Trimming stripped 6 bases from V and 6 bases from J, with 9 bases between. Written as DNA, the CDR3 is TGTGCCAGCAGGAGCGGTATCGAGCAGTACTTC. Protein product: CASRSGIEQYF.

V is TRBV7-2 and J is TRBJ2-7, with TRBD1 matching over 8 bases. Germline CDR1 is SGHTA and CDR2 is FQGNSA. The CDR3 runs 15 residues. J lost 5 bases, V lost 0 bases, and 6 bases had no gene match. The CDR3 protein is CASSLARTGFHEQYF. CDR3 coding DNA: TGTGCCAGCAGCTTAGCTCGGACAGGGTTCCACGAGCAGTACTTC.

This chain uses TRBV7-2 with TRBJ1-6, with TRBD1 as a possible D gene (5 bases). The length of the CDR3 is 16 residues. Germline CDR1 reads SGHTA; CDR2 reads FQGNSA. V lost 6 bases to trimming and J lost 4 bases, with 16 bases between them. Written as DNA, the CDR3 is TGTGCCAGCAGGCCCTGGGTGGGGCAGTATAATTCACCCCTCCACTTT. Protein: CASRPWVGQYNSPLHF.

This clonotype has only a few counts. J is TRBJ2-7 and V is TRBV28, with a tentative D call TRBD1 (5 bases). The germline gives CDR1 MDHEN, CDR2 SYDVKM. The CDR3 spans 13 residues. The V end lost 7 bases, the J end lost 4 bases, and 14 bases lay between the germline ends. The CDR3 loop reads CASTRTTRYEQYF. The CDR3 DNA sequence: TGTGCCAGCACAAGGACAACAAGATACGAGCAGTACTTC.

Ten or more counts support this clonotype. CDR3 coding DNA: TGCGCCAGCAGCCGAAGGGACAATCACTCTGGGGCCAACGTCCTGACTTTC. It translates to CASSRRDNHSGANVLTF. This chain uses TRBV4-1 with TRBJ2-6; D may be TRBD1 (6 bases). CDR1 MGHRA and CDR2 YSYEKL come from the germline V gene. The CDR3 has 17 amino acids. V was trimmed by 4 bases and J by 0 bases, leaving 13 bases between them.

Concerning this clonotype itself: A much larger clone differs from this one at a single base, so this may be a read error. J is TRBJ2-5 and V is TRBV5-1; 12 nucleotides agree with TRBD2. The DNA end favors TRBJ2-1, so the J call may be wrong. The CDR3 covers 15 residues. Germline values: CDR1 SGHRS, CDR2 YFSETQ. CDR3 DNA: TGCGCCAGCAGCTTAACTAGCGGGGGGTACGAGACCCAGTTCTTC. It codes for CASSLTSGGYETQFF.

This clonotype has at least ten counts. This rearrangement joins TRBV4-1 to TRBJ2-5; no firm D call. Germline V CDR1 and CDR2: MGHRA, YSYEKL. The CDR3 spans 15 residues. V was pared by 0 bases and J by 2 bases, with 10 bases between. CDR3 loop: CASSQEGSVQETQYF. The DNA of the CDR3 is TGCGCCAGCAGCCAAGAAGGAAGTGTTCAAGAGACCCAGTACTTC.

This clonotype was counted at least ten times. The chain couples TRBV10-3 to TRBJ1-6; possible D gene TRBD1, 5 bases. Trimming stripped 4 bases from V and 16 bases from J, with 14 bases between. Germline V lookup: CDR1 ENHRY, CDR2 SYGVKD. CDR3 length equals 12 residues. CDR3 in amino acids: CAISGGDPRLHF. The CDR3 region has the DNA TGTGCCATCAGTGGGGGGGACCCCAGGCTCCACTTT.

This clonotype has a handful of counts. The rearrangement joins TRBV7-2 to TRBJ1-4, with 8 bases matching TRBD1. J was trimmed by 4 bases and V by 5 bases; bases with no gene match: 6. This CDR3 is 15 amino acids long. Germline-derived CDR1 and CDR2 are SGHTA and FQGNSA. In DNA, the CDR3 is TGTGCCAGCAGCAAGCGGACAGGGAGTAATGAAAAACTGTTTTTT. Amino acid sequence: CASSKRTGSNEKLFF.